The source of this T cell receptor (beta chain) is a study of Ad26.COV2.S vaccination and SARS-CoV-2 variants. Looking at the study overall: Intramuscularly, Ad26.COV2.S was given either once or twice, 56 days apart.

This clone was observed once. Treatment meaning: 15 to 20 received Ad26.COV2.S at low or high dose, single or two shots; roughly 5 received placebo; per-sample allocation not given. Sampling happened 63 days after the first vaccine or placebo injection. V lost 3 bases to trimming and J lost 0 bases, with 12 bases between them. CDR1 SGHAT and CDR2 FQNNGV come from the germline V gene. CDR3 length: 15 amino acids. Sequenced by immunoSEQ multiplex PCR; TCRdb stores in-frame clones only, minus some. This table has 400,000 to 450,000 clones, about 92% appearing once. This TCR was sampled from a person between 18 and 59 years old who received the Ad26.COV2.S COVID-19 vaccine or a placebo. Sequences were derived from peripheral blood, sampled in a trial of Ad26.COV2.S vaccine versus placebo. The chain couples TRBV11-2 to TRBJ2-7; D perhaps matches TRBD2 (6 bases). The CDR3 DNA follows: TGTGCCAGCAGCTTCAGGAGGGGCCACTCCTACGAGCAGTACTTC. This translates into CASSFRRGHSYEQYF.